The following is a T cell receptor beta chain sequence with its context. Clones were sequenced by immunoSEQ multiplex PCR, and TCRdb holds only the in-frame ones, with some missing. Among fewer than 200,000 clones, 85% were seen once, and the ten largest hold under 8.5%. This sample is part of a study of blood T cell repertoires in COVID-19. This CDR3 contains 11 residues. The germline V gene has CDR1 WNHNN and CDR2 SYGVQD (reference sequence). Trimming removed 5 bases from V and 3 bases from J, with 3 bases in between. The sequence was collected from a woman aged 55-69 years with COVID-19, enrolled during active disease. V is TRBV10-1 and J is TRBJ2-3; D is unclear. Material for sequencing was peripheral blood. The CDR3 sequence is CASSQTDTQYF. CDR3 coding DNA: TGCGCCAGCAGTCAAACAGATACGCAGTATTTT.